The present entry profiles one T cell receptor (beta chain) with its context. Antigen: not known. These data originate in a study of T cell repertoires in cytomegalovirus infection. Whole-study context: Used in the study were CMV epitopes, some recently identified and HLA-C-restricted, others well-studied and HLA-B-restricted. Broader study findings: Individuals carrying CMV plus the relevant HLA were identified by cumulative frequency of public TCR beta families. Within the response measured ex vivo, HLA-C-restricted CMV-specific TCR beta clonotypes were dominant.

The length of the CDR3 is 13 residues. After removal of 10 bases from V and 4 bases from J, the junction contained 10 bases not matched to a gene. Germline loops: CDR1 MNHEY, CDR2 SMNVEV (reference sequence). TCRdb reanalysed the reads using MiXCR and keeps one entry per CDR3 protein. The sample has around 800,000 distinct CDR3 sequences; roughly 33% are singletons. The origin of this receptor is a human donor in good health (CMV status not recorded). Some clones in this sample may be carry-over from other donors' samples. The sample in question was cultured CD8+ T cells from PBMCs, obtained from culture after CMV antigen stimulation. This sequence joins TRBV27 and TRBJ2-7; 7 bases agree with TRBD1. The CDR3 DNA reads TGTGCCACGGGACAGCAAGGTTCGTACGAGCAGTACTTC. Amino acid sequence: CATGQQGSYEQYF.